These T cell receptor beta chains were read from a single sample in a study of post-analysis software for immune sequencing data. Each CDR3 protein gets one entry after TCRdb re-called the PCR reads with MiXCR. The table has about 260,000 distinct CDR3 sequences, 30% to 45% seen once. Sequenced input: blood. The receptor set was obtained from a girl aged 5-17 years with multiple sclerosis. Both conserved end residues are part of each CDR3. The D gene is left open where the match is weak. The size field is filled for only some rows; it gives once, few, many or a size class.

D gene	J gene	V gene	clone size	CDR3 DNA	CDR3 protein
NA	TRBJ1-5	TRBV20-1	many	TGCAGTGCTAGCGCAGGACTTAGCAATCAGCCCCAGCATTTT	CSASAGLSNQPQHF
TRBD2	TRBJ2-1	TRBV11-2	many	TGTGCCAGCAGCCGCGGGACTAGCGGAGGAAGCTCCTACAATGAGCAGTTCTTC	CASSRGTSGGSSYNEQFF
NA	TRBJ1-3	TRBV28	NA	TGTGCCAGCAGTTTGCCGGGGGCTGGAGACACCATATATTTT	CASSLPGAGDTIYF
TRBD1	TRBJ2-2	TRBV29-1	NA	TGCGGCGCAGGACAGGGCGGCACCGGGGAGCTGTTTTTT	CGAGQGGTGELFF
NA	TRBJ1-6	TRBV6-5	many	TGTGCCAGCAGTTACGTCCAAGCGGCTAATTCACCCCTCCACTTT	CASSYVQAANSPLHF
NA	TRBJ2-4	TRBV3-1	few	TGTGCCAGCAGCCAACTGACCCTCAAGGGGGACATTCAGTACTTC	CASSQLTLKGDIQYF
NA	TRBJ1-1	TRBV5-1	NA	TGCGCCAGCAGCCCTTTACAGGGAGGGGACATTGAAGCTTTCTTT	CASSPLQGGDIEAFF
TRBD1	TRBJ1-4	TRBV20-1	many	TGCAGTGCTAGAGCCTACAGGGGGGCGACTAATGAAAAACTGTTTTTT	CSARAYRGATNEKLFF
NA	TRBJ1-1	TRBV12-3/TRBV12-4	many	TGTGCCAGCAGTCAGCGGGGGCGCCTGAATCCTTTCTTT	CASSQRGRLNPFF
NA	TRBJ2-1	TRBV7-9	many	TGTGCCAGCAGCTGGGGACAAGCTGAGCAGTTCTTC	CASSWGQAEQFF
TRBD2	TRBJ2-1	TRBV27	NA	TGTGCCAGCAGTGCTAGCGGGAGCTACAATGAGCAGTTCTTC	CASSASGSYNEQFF
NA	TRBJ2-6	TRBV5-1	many	TGCGCCAGCAGCTTACAGGGCGATGGGGCCAACGTCCTGACTTTC	CASSLQGDGANVLTF
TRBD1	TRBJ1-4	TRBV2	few	TGTGCCAGCGGGAGGCCAGGGGGCGGTAATGAAAAACTGTTTTTT	CASGRPGGGNEKLFF
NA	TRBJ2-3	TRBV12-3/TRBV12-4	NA	TGTGCCAGCAGTTTAGTGCAAGTTAGAGCAGATGCGGAGTATTTT	CASSLVQVRADAEYF
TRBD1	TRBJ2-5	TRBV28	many	TGTGCCAGCAGTTCCGGGACAGGGGGCGCAGAGACCCAGTACTTC	CASSSGTGGAETQYF
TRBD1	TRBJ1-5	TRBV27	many	TGTGCCAGCAGTCCGCGGACAGGCTTCGGCAATCAGCCCCAGCATTTT	CASSPRTGFGNQPQHF
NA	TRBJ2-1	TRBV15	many	TGTGCCACCAGCAGGGACAGTTACAATGAGCAGTTCTTC	CATSRDSYNEQFF
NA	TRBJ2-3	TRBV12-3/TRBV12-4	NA	TGTGCCAGCAGTTTAGCGGGGATCCGGGGGACAGATACGCAGTATTTT	CASSLAGIRGTDTQYF
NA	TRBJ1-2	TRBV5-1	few	TGCGCCAGCAGAGAGGAAGTTAACTATGGCTACACCTTC	CASREEVNYGYTF
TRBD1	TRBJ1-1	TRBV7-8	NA	TGTGCCAGCAGCTCCCGTATTACAGGGGTGGGTCTACACAGAGCTTTCTTT	CASSSRITGVGLHRAFF
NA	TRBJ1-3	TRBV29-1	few	TGCAGCGCCGCCGGGACATCTGGAAACACCATATATTTT	CSAAGTSGNTIYF
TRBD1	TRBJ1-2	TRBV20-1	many	TGCAGTGCTACCGACAGGGGTAAGGGATACGACTATGGCTACACCTTC	CSATDRGKGYDYGYTF